This T cell receptor (beta chain) was recorded in a study of T cells in Graves' hyperthyroidism and ophthalmopathy. This clonotype showed up many times. RNA transcripts were the template for amplifying TCR beta CDR3 regions. HTBI primers were used for first-round RT-PCR of the TCR CDR3. One entry per CDR3 protein results from TCRdb running MiXCR on the multiplex PCR reads. The table lists 250,000 or so distinct CDR3 sequences, roughly 15% of them singletons. In germline, CDR1 is ENHRY, CDR2 SYGVKD. This CDR3 has 13 amino acids. Trimming removed 2 bases at V and 8 bases at J, with 10 bases between. The rearrangement links TRBV10-3 to TRBJ2-1; D may be TRBD2 (5 bases). The TCR sequence derives from a woman aged 18-29 years with Graves' ophthalmopathy. Input material: blood. The DNA for the CDR3 is TGTGCCATCAGTGAGCTTTATAGCGATGAGCAGTTCTTC. Encoded protein: CAISELYSDEQFF.